This T cell receptor beta chain was sequenced during a study of response to subunit inactivated influenza vaccine. The study, taken as a whole, reports: The authors offered the suggestion that each seasonal influenza vaccination recruits few new T cells.

TCRdb passed the RT-PCR reads through MiXCR, listing each CDR3 protein once. The sample consists of more than 600,000 distinct CDR3 sequences, around a sixth of them appearing once. The V and J ends lost 5 bases and 10 bases respectively, with 14 bases between them. CDR3 length: 12 residues. This clonotype was picked up a small number of times. Its antigen remains unidentified. The sample in question was PBMCs from blood, obtained more than 4 days after vaccination. The clonotype was recovered from a man aged 50 to 60 who received an inactivated influenza vaccine. V usage is TRBV12-3 or TRBV12-4 and J usage is TRBJ1-1; no firm D call. CDR3 amino acids: CASSPYSDGAFF. In DNA, the CDR3 is TGTGCCAGCAGTCCATACTCTGATGGAGCTTTCTTT.